The 25 T cell receptor beta chains reported below all come from one sample, sequenced in a study of shared clonotypes between healthy human individuals (dated by TCRdb to 2018 to 2020). Library preparation used the immunoSEQ multiplex PCR assay. TCRdb's version of the immuneACCESS table is confined to in-frame rearrangements and falls short of the full clone set. An unresolved V gene accounts for under half of the shortfall where checked; the remainder is of unknown origin. The sample yields about a million clones; about three quarters were counted once. The top ten clonotypes cover roughly 1.4% of the sample. The specimen was memory CD4+ T cells sorted from blood. What this sample's cell subset or site label stands for: CD45RA-negative fraction. The source of these receptors is a man aged 18 to 35 in good health.

The CDR3 nucleotides are TGTGCCAGCTCACCGGGTAGCGGCAACTCCTACGAGCAGTACTTC. Amino acids: CASSPGSGNSYEQYF. The gene calls are TRBV18 and TRBJ2-7; maybe TRBD2 (6 bases). This CDR3 is 15 amino acids long. Germline CDR1 and CDR2: KGHSH and LQKENI. The germline V and J ends were trimmed by 3 bases and 0 bases, with 12 bases remaining between them.

This clone was counted only a few times. The chain couples TRBV5-1 to TRBJ2-3; D unresolved. The V and J ends lost 0 bases and 2 bases respectively, with 10 bases between them. Looked up from germline, CDR1 is SGHRS and CDR2 is YFSETQ. The CDR3 length is 15 residues. DNA of the CDR3: TGCGCCAGCAGCTTGGAGGGAAAACTCACAGATACGCAGTATTTT. The encoded protein is CASSLEGKLTDTQYF. The variable domain in full, with the rest retrieved from reference TRBV5-1 and TRBJ2-3, is KAGVTQTPRYLIKTRGQQVTLSCSPISGHRSVSWYQQTPGQGLQFLFEYFSETQRNKGNFPGRFSGRQFSNSRSEMNVSTLELGDSALYLCASSLEGKLTDTQYFGPGTRLTVL.

Concerning this clone itself: Additional DNA sequences in this sample encode the identical CDR3. The chain employs TRBV25-1 and TRBJ1-1; no reliable D call. The CDR3 is 12 amino acids. Trimming took 3 bases from V and 5 from J, leaving 7 bases between them. Germline-derived CDR1 and CDR2 are MGHDK and SYGVNS. CDR3 nucleotide sequence: TGTGCCAGCAGTGACCCGCGAACTGAAGCTTTCTTT. As protein: CASSDPRTEAFF.

V and J are TRBV5-4 and TRBJ2-3; D unresolved. The length of the CDR3 is 15 residues. Trimming stripped 1 base from V and 2 bases from J, with 11 bases between. CDR1 SGHNT and CDR2 YYREEE come from the germline V gene (reference sequence). The CDR3 DNA follows: TGTGCCAGCAGCTTGAGCCAGATACTCACAGATACGCAGTATTTT. Its protein is CASSLSQILTDTQYF.

Notes on this clone: Possible read error: a much larger clone is one base away. The gene calls are TRBV7-9 and TRBJ1-6, with 8 bases aligning to TRBD1. This CDR3 is built from 14 residues. Trimming took 4 bases from V and 6 from J; bases not matched to a gene: 2. Germline CDR1 reads SEHNR; CDR2 reads FQNEAQ (reference sequence). The CDR3 bases are TGTGCCAGCAGCTCGACAGGGGTTAATTCACCCCTCCACTTT. Encoded protein: CASSSTGVNSPLHF.

A note on this clone: A junction boundary mismatches the germline segment, possibly from a read error. The V and J genes are TRBV18 and TRBJ2-1; weak D call: TRBD1 (5 bases). CDR3 length: 15 amino acids. Germline CDR1 KGHSH, CDR2 LQKENI. CDR3 region: CASSPLQDHYSEQFF. CDR3 in DNA: TGTGCCAGCTCACCGCTACAGGATCACTACAGTGAGCAGTTCTTC.

This chain joins TRBV5-6 and TRBJ1-1, with TRBD1 identical over 9 bases. The CDR3 has 18 amino acids. The V and J ends lost 3 bases and 1 base, in that order; junction bases with no gene match: 13. Germline V gene sequence: CDR1 SGHDT, CDR2 YYEEEE. CDR3 protein: CASSSPGTGRSGNTEAFF. In DNA, the CDR3 is TGTGCCAGCAGCTCCCCCGGGACAGGGAGGTCCGGGAACACTGAAGCTTTCTTT.

The rearrangement joins TRBV28 to TRBJ2-1, with 8 positions matching TRBD1. The CDR3 spans 18 residues. The trim removed 2 bases at V and 0 bases at J, leaving 9 bases unmatched. Germline CDR1 is MDHEN and CDR2 is SYDVKM. The DNA for the CDR3 is TGTGCCAGCAGTTTAATCGGACAGGGTGGTCGCTCCTACAATGAGCAGTTCTTC. Amino acid sequence: CASSLIGQGGRSYNEQFF.

The J gene is TRBJ1-4, the V gene TRBV6-6; D not certain. CDR1 and CDR2 from the germline V gene are MNHNY and SVGAGI (reference sequence). This CDR3 is built from 12 residues. V was trimmed by 5 bases and J by 7 bases, leaving 8 bases between them. This CDR3 reads CASSTGSEKLFF. The CDR3 region has the DNA TGTGCCAGCAGTACGGGAAGTGAAAAACTGTTTTTT.

V and J are TRBV7-2 and TRBJ1-5, with D tentatively TRBD1 (5 bases). V shed 1 base and J shed 6 bases, with 7 bases lying between them. Germline lookup yields CDR1 SGHTA and CDR2 FQGNSA. CDR3 length: 13 residues. In DNA, the CDR3 is TGTGCCAGCAGCTTAGAGGGGCCTCAGCCCCAGCATTTT. Translation: CASSLEGPQPQHF.

The chain couples TRBV9 to TRBJ2-7; 7 bases map to TRBD2. The CDR3 contains 16 residues. Germline V CDR1 and CDR2: SGDLS, YYNGEE. Trimming took 0 bases from V and 2 from J; bases not matched to a gene: 8. Here the CDR3 DNA reads TGTGCCAGCAGCGTAGAGGGTAGCGGGCAAGCCTACGAGCAGTACTTC. Protein: CASSVEGSGQAYEQYF.

CDR3 sequence reads: CATKGRGGRGETQYF. The DNA of the CDR3 is TGTGCCACTAAAGGCCGAGGGGGGCGCGGGGAGACCCAGTACTTC. The V gene is TRBV10-3, the J gene TRBJ2-5; D is tentatively TRBD1 or TRBD2 (6 bases each). V shed 10 bases and J shed 5 bases, with 23 bases lying between them. CDR3 length: 15 amino acids. Germline loops: CDR1 ENHRY, CDR2 SYGVKD.

CDR3 nucleotide sequence: TGTGCCAGCAGCTTCGGCCTAGAATACAATGAGCAGTTCTTC. Its translation is CASSFGLEYNEQFF. The genes are TRBV5-6 and TRBJ2-1, with D unclear. The CDR3 runs 14 residues. The V gene's germline CDR1 is SGHDT and CDR2 YYEEEE. The V and J ends lost 2 bases and 4 bases respectively, with 10 bases between them.

V usage is TRBV11-2 and J usage is TRBJ1-1; tentatively, D is TRBD1 (5 bases). The CDR3 consists of 15 residues. The V end lost 0 bases, the J end lost 0 bases, and 8 bases lay between the germline ends. The germline V gene has CDR1 SGHAT and CDR2 FQNNGV. CDR3 sequence (DNA): TGTGCCAGCAGCTTAGATGGGGGAATGAACACTGAAGCTTTCTTT. This codes for CASSLDGGMNTEAFF.

J is TRBJ1-1 and V is TRBV9, with TRBD1 as a possible D gene (5 bases). This CDR3 is 18 amino acids long. Trimming took 2 bases from V and 0 from J, leaving 20 bases between them. Germline V gene data show CDR1 as SGDLS and CDR2 as YYNGEE. The DNA for the CDR3 is TGTGCCAGCAGCGTGGGATCCGGGACTAGGCCTATGAACACTGAAGCTTTCTTT. Its protein product is CASSVGSGTRPMNTEAFF.

This chain links TRBV21-1 with TRBJ2-2; no check of the table's D call, TRBD1, against the DNA was made. TRBV21-1 is a listed pseudogene. The CDR3 has 15 amino acids. CDR3 nucleotides: TGTGCCAGCAGGCAGGGGGTCCACCCGGGCGGGGAGCTGTTTTTT. Its protein is CASRQGVHPGGELFF.

The CDR3 nucleotides are TGCGCCAGCAGTGCGGGAGGGGGGGGACAGGGACACACCGGGGAGCTGTTTTTT. Protein sequence: CASSAGGGGQGHTGELFF. The genes are TRBV10-1 and TRBJ2-2; D possibly corresponds to TRBD1 (9 bases). The CDR3 sequence is 18 residues long. The V and J ends lost 4 bases and 3 bases respectively, with 21 bases between them. Germline V CDR1 and CDR2: WNHNN, SYGVQD (reference sequence).

The chain uses TRBV28 and TRBJ2-3, with D perhaps matching TRBD2 (6 bases). Trimming cost V 3 bases and J 1 base, with 14 bases left between them. Germline V gene sequence: CDR1 MDHEN, CDR2 SYDVKM. This CDR3 has 16 residues. CDR3 bases: TGTGCCAGCAGTTTTGGGGACTCCTCGGGCACAGATACGCAGTATTTT. Protein product: CASSFGDSSGTDTQYF.

The J gene is TRBJ2-1, the V gene TRBV29-1; D gene unclear. V lost 5 bases to trimming and J lost 0 bases, with 8 bases between them. The germline CDR1 and CDR2 sequences are SQVTM and ANQGSEA. The CDR3 has 13 amino acids. CDR3 amino acids: CSVLESSYNEQFF. The CDR3 DNA sequence: TGCAGCGTTCTAGAGAGCTCCTACAATGAGCAGTTCTTC.

This chain uses TRBV2 with TRBJ2-5; tentative D call: TRBD2 (6 bases). The length of the CDR3 is 13 residues. From germline, CDR1 is SNHLY and CDR2 FYNNEI. Trimming removed 6 bases at V and 2 bases at J, with 10 bases between. The CDR3 nucleotides are TGTGCCAGCAGCCCGGGACTTCAAGAGACCCAGTACTTC. Its protein is CASSPGLQETQYF.

This chain links TRBV27 with TRBJ1-1; D uncertain. Trimming left V 0 bases short and J 1 base short, with 6 bases between. The CDR3 loop spans 14 amino acids. CDR1 and CDR2 (germline): MNHEY, SMNVEV (reference sequence). The CDR3 nucleotides are TGTGCCAGCAGTTTATCCATGGGGAACACTGAAGCTTTCTTT. Amino acid sequence: CASSLSMGNTEAFF.

This clone has just one count. The chain carries TRBV18 and TRBJ2-5; D is undetermined. V shed 1 base and J shed 5 bases, with 5 bases lying between them. The CDR3 loop spans 12 amino acids. Germline values: CDR1 KGHSH, CDR2 LQKENI. CDR3 DNA: TGTGCCAGCTCACCACATGTGGAGACCCAGTACTTC. Its translation is CASSPHVETQYF.

This chain links TRBV9 with TRBJ2-7; TRBD1 aligns across 9 bases. The J call may not be correct, given that the DNA end is closer to TRBJ2-4. The CDR3 totals 15 residues. The germline V gene encodes CDR1 SGDLS and CDR2 YYNGEE. In DNA, the CDR3 is TGTGCCAGCAGCCCACGTACCGAACAGGGGGCCATTCAGTACTTC. It codes for CASSPRTEQGAIQYF.

Here the CDR3 reads CASRDPRTEAFF. DNA for the CDR3: TGTGCCAGCAGGGACCCGAGGACTGAAGCTTTCTTT. V is TRBV2 and J is TRBJ1-1; D not certain. CDR1 is SNHLY and CDR2 is FYNNEI in the germline V gene. This CDR3 has 12 residues. Trimming took 6 bases from V and 5 from J, leaving 10 bases between them.

V is TRBV6-1 and J is TRBJ2-7, with D possibly TRBD1 on 5 matching bases. CDR1 and CDR2 from the germline V gene are MNHNS and SASEGT. This CDR3 comprises 16 residues. Trimming left V 3 bases short and J 2 bases short, with 17 bases between. The DNA for the CDR3 is TGTGCCAGCAGTGATTCCGGTCGCAGGGTCCCCTACGAGCAGTACTTC. Translated, it gives CASSDSGRRVPYEQYF.